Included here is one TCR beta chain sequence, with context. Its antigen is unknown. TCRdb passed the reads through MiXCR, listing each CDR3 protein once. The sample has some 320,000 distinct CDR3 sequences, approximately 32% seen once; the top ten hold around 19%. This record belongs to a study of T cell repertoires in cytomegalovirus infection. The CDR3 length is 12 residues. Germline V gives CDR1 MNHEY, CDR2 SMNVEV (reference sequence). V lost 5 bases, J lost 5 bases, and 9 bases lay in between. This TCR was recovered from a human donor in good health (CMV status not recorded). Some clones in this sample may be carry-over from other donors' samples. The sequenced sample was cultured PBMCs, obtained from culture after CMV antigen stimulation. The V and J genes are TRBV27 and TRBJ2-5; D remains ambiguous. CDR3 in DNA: TGTGCCAGCAGTCGGCCCAGGGAGACCCAGTACTTC. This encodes CASSRPRETQYF.